This T cell receptor beta chain derives from a study of blood T cell repertoires in COVID-19. Study-wide context: The United States, Italy and Spain were the sources of the acute and convalescent COVID-19 samples.

This clone was counted only a few times. Everyone who took part was roughly 18 to 89 years old, and they came from about two dozen US areas. The assay was immunoSEQ multiplex PCR, and TCRdb's table has in-frame clones only and misses some. This table has under 350,000 clones, 80% to 90% appearing once. The CDR3 is 16 amino acids. CDR1 is MDHEN, CDR2 SYDVKM, per germline. V lost 7 bases to trimming and J lost 1 base, with 19 bases between them. This TCR was sampled from a woman between 40 and 50 years old with acute COVID-19. The sequenced material came from PBMCs or T cells enriched from blood (not recorded which). This chain links TRBV28 with TRBJ1-1; TRBD1 might be the D (6 bases). CDR3 DNA sequence: TGTGCCAGCACCACCCCTTGGGGGCAGACGAACACTGAAGCTTTCTTT. Residues: CASTTPWGQTNTEAFF.